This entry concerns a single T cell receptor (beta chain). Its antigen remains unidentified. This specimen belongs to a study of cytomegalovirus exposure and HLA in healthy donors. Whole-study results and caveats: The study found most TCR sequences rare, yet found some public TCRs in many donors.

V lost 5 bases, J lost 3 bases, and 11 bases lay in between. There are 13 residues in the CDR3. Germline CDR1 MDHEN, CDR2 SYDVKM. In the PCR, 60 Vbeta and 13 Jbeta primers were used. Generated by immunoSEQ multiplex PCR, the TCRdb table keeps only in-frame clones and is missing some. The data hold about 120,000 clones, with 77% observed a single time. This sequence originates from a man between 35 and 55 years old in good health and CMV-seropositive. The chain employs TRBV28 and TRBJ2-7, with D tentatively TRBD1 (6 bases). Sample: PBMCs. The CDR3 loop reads CASSPGHNYEQYF. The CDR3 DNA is TGTGCCAGCAGTCCGGGACACAACTACGAGCAGTACTTC.